The rows below give T cell receptor beta chains drawn from one sample of a study of blood T cells in healthy people across ages. Each CDR3 protein gets one entry after TCRdb re-called the 5' RACE reads with MiXCR. The table has 1,100,000 or so distinct CDR3 sequences, 45% seen once. The specimen sequenced was blood. The receptors here all came from a woman in her sixties in good health. The CDR3 runs from the conserved cysteine through the conserved F or W. A D gene is named only where the DNA matches it firmly. Size is stated for part of the rows, as once, few or many counts, or as a class when the clone is expanded.

j_call d_call v_call clone_size cdr3_nt cdr3_aa
TRBJ2-7 - TRBV12-3/TRBV12-4 - TGTGCCAGCAGCTTGTCCGCGAAGATAGGAGTCTCCTACAATGAGCAGTACTTC CASSLSAKIGVSYNEQYF
TRBJ2-3 TRBD2 TRBV10-3 - TGTGCCACCACCGGGACTAGCGGGGGGGCCCTGACAGATACGCAGTATTTT CATTGTSGGALTDTQYF
TRBJ2-1 TRBD2 TRBV20-1 many TGCAGTGCCACGAGTAGACTAGCGGGAGGTGATGAGCAGTTCTTC CSATSRLAGGDEQFF
TRBJ1-2 - TRBV6-6 few TGTGCCAGCAGGGACTACTATGGCTACACCTTC CASRDYYGYTF
TRBJ1-2 - TRBV3-1 - TGTGCCAGCAGCCCTAGCGCTAACTATGGCTACACCTTC CASSPSANYGYTF
TRBJ1-5 - TRBV12-3/TRBV12-4 - TGTGCCAGCAGTTTTTGGGTGCAGCCCCAGCATTTT CASSFWVQPQHF
TRBJ1-4 TRBD1 TRBV28 - TGTGCCAGCAGTACCGACAGGGCTGTTGAAAAACTGTTTTTT CASSTDRAVEKLFF
TRBJ2-3 - TRBV12-3/TRBV12-4 few TGTGCCAGCAGTTCCCAAACAGATACGCAGTATTTT CASSSQTDTQYF
TRBJ2-7 TRBD1 TRBV6-5 - TGTGCCAGCAGTTATGGGACAGGGAGGTACGAGCAGTACTTC CASSYGTGRYEQYF
TRBJ1-2 - TRBV30 once TGTGCCTGGACGGGAGAAGCTAACTATGGCTACACCTTC CAWTGEANYGYTF
TRBJ1-2 - TRBV25-1 few TGTGCCAGCAGTGGCGGGGGGGGCATCGCTGGCTACACCTTC CASSGGGGIAGYTF
TRBJ2-7 TRBD1 TRBV5-1 few TGCGCCAGCAGCTTGCGGCCGGGACAGGGGGACTACGAGCAGTACTTC CASSLRPGQGDYEQYF
TRBJ1-1 - TRBV10-3 few TGTGCCATCTCCGCTCAGAACACTGAAGCTTTCTTT CAISAQNTEAFF
TRBJ2-6 - TRBV20-1 few TGCAGTGCTAGAGGGTTCCACTCTGGGGCCAACGTCCTGACTTTC CSARGFHSGANVLTF
TRBJ2-7 TRBD2 TRBV6-1 - TGTGCCAGCACCACAGGGAGGACTAGCGGCCCCTACGAGCAGTACTTC CASTTGRTSGPYEQYF
TRBJ2-1 - TRBV29-1 - TGCAGCGTTGAGGGTAGCCACCGCTACAATGAGCAGTTCTTC CSVEGSHRYNEQFF
TRBJ2-1 - TRBV11-3 many TGTGCCAGCAGCCCCTATGACGCCTACAATGAGCAGTTCTTC CASSPYDAYNEQFF
TRBJ2-1 - TRBV20-1 - TGCAGTGCCATACCAGGCGGCTCCTACAATGAGCGGTTCTTC CSAIPGGSYNERFF
TRBJ2-7 - TRBV6-1 many TGTGCCAGCAGTGAAGCGGCGAGACCGGCTGGTTACGAGCAGTACTTC CASSEAARPAGYEQYF
TRBJ2-7 TRBD1 TRBV5-6 - TGTGCCAGCAGCTTGGGCGCCGGGACAGGCGGCTACGAGCAGTACTTC CASSLGAGTGGYEQYF
TRBJ1-2 - TRBV15 - TGTGCCACCAGCAGAGATGGGGGGTTTAGCTATGGCTACACCTTC CATSRDGGFSYGYTF
TRBJ1-1 TRBD1 TRBV11-1 - TGTGCCAGCAGCTTAAAGAGGGGACAGCCCATGAACACTGAAGCTTTCTTT CASSLKRGQPMNTEAFF
TRBJ2-1 TRBD1 TRBV6-6 few TGTGCCAGCAGTCCCCGACAGGGTCCAAACTCCTACAATGAGCAGTTCTTC CASSPRQGPNSYNEQFF
TRBJ2-7 TRBD2 TRBV20-1 - TGCAGTGCTAGCAAGACTAGCGGGGGACCCTACGAGCAGTACTTC CSASKTSGGPYEQYF
TRBJ2-2 TRBD1 TRBV12-3/TRBV12-4 - TGTGCCAGCAGTTCCCGCCGACAGGGGAGCGTCTCCGGGGAGCTGTTTTTT CASSSRRQGSVSGELFF
TRBJ2-7 - TRBV20-1 few TGCAGTGCTTTAGGGATAGCAAAAGGTCCCTACGAGCAGTACTTC CSALGIAKGPYEQYF
TRBJ2-1 TRBD2 TRBV9 - TGTGCCAGCAGCGTAGGAGCGGGAGGGTACAATGAGCAGTTCTTC CASSVGAGGYNEQFF
TRBJ2-5 TRBD2 TRBV29-1 - TGCAGCGTTGTAGGGCTAGCGGGAACTGAGACCCAGTACTTC CSVVGLAGTETQYF
TRBJ2-7 TRBD1 TRBV27 few TGTGCCAGCAGCTTAGGTCCGGACAGGACTTACGAGCAGTACTTC CASSLGPDRTYEQYF
TRBJ2-5 - TRBV9 few TGTGCCAGCAGCGTAGGGACCTGGGGGGAGACCCAGTACTTC CASSVGTWGETQYF
TRBJ2-3 TRBD1 TRBV4-2 few TGTGCCAGCAGCTTGAATCCGGGACAGGGCCGCACAGATACGCAGTATTTT CASSLNPGQGRTDTQYF
TRBJ2-7 TRBD2 TRBV20-1 - TGCAGTGCTAGTAGGACTAGCGGGTTCTCCTACGAGCAGTACTTC CSASRTSGFSYEQYF
TRBJ2-1 - TRBV5-1 - TGCGCCAGCAGCTTTGCAGGGGTGGATGAGCAGTTCTTC CASSFAGVDEQFF
TRBJ2-7 TRBD2 TRBV5-5 - TGCGCCAGCAGCGCCAGGACTAGCGGGAGCCACGAGCAGTACTTC CASSARTSGSHEQYF
TRBJ2-1 TRBD1 TRBV7-6 - TGTGCCAGCAGCCGGGACAGAGGGCCTCGGAATGAGCAGTTCTTC CASSRDRGPRNEQFF
TRBJ1-2 TRBD1 TRBV20-1 - TGCAGTGTCCCGGGACAGGGGTTTATCTATGGCTACACCTTC CSVPGQGFIYGYTF
TRBJ2-1 TRBD1 TRBV4-1 many TGCGCCAGCAGCCCCGGGACAGGGTGGAATGAGCAGTTCTTC CASSPGTGWNEQFF
TRBJ1-2 - TRBV21-1 - TGTGCCAGCATCCTTAAAACCTATGGCTACACCTTC CASILKTYGYTF
TRBJ2-7 TRBD2 TRBV6-1 few TGTGCCAGCAGACTAGCGGGAGTTGGGTCCTACGAGCAGTACTTC CASRLAGVGSYEQYF
TRBJ2-7 - TRBV12-1 - TGTGCCAGCACCATATACGAGCAGTACTTC CASTIYEQYF
TRBJ2-7 TRBD1 TRBV10-3 once TGTGCCGTCGGACAGGGGGTCACAGAGCAGTACTTC CAVGQGVTEQYF
TRBJ1-2 TRBD1 TRBV10-3 few TGTGCCATCAGCGGGGGACAGTCGAATGGCTACACCTTC CAISGGQSNGYTF
TRBJ2-1 - TRBV12-3/TRBV12-4 - TGTGCCAGCAGGTCCGAGCGTCTGGCCTACAATGAGCAGTTCTTC CASRSERLAYNEQFF
TRBJ1-5 - TRBV20-1 - TGCAGTGCTAGAGGTGGGGGGGCGAGACAGCCCCAGCATTTT CSARGGGARQPQHF